This TCR beta chain emerged from a study of early T cells in non-severe SARS-CoV-2 infection. About the study: Sequencing targeted bulk RNA from unsorted whole blood, leaving chains unpaired. Whole-study results and caveats: Private and CD4 specificities were missed by VDJdb matching, which favored anti-spike CD8 responses.

Each cDNA molecule carried a unique molecular identifier. TCRdb independently ran MiXCR on the 5' RACE reads; one entry per CDR3 protein. Here the sample spans tens of thousands of distinct CDR3 sequences, approximately 9.5% being singletons. This clonotype was seen only a few times. What it binds is unknown. The CDR3 has 14 residues. Deletions cut 2 bases from V and 5 bases from J, with 10 bases between. The germline V gene has CDR1 SGHTA and CDR2 FQGTGA. Sample: whole blood. This receptor was obtained from an adult who was a healthcare worker with PCR-confirmed SARS-CoV-2 infection or an uninfected control (not recorded which). The gene calls are TRBV7-3 and TRBJ2-1; perhaps TRBD1 as D (6 bases). Here the CDR3 DNA reads TGTGCCAGCAGCTTATCACAGGGTGACAATGAGCAGTTCTTC. Translating it yields CASSLSQGDNEQFF. The full variable domain, with the rest looked up from reference TRBV7-3 and TRBJ2-1, is GAGVSQTPSNKVTEKGKYVELRCDPISGHTALYWYRQSLGQGPEFLIYFQGTGAADDSGLPNDRFFAVRPEGSVSTLKIQRTERGDSAVYLCASSLSQGDNEQFFGPGTRLTVL.